This T cell receptor beta chain was profiled in a study of OX40 agonist ivuxolimab in advanced cancers. For the study at large: Males comprised around 80% of the group, whose mean age was approximately 60 years (range roughly 20 to 85). Three individuals attained partial responses, comprising one hepatocellular carcinoma case and two cutaneous melanoma cases. Study-wide findings and caveats: Partial responders dosed at 0.1-3.0 mg/kg displayed clonal expansion ranking among the lowest.

With respect to this clone: Its antigen is undetermined.

The table came from immunoSEQ multiplex PCR; TCRdb's copy has only in-frame clones and leaves some out. The table shows about 70,000 clones, with approximately 80% occurring only once. The CDR3 extends over 15 amino acids. The ends were cut back, 5 bases at V and 4 bases at J, with 17 bases in the middle. Germline CDR1 and CDR2: MDHEN and SYDVKM. The chain recombines TRBV28 with TRBJ2-5; tentatively, D is TRBD2 (6 bases). The sequence derives from an adult with an advanced solid tumor such as melanoma, head and neck, liver or kidney cancer. Specimen: CD4+ or CD8+ T cells sorted from blood, collected in a trial of the OX40 agonist ivuxolimab. CDR3 amino acids: CASSPRGALGETQYF. CDR3 bases: TGTGCCAGCAGTCCCCGCGGGGCTCTGGGAGAGACCCAGTACTTC.